This is a list of T cell receptor beta chains from one sample in a study of cytomegalovirus exposure and HLA in healthy donors. The protocol was immunoSEQ multiplex PCR, while the TCRdb copy is restricted to in-frame clones and leaves out a portion. The sample includes under 300,000 clones, about 86% of them seen just once. The sample was PBMCs. These receptors originate from a woman aged 60-70 years in good health and CMV-seropositive. CDR3s include the opening cysteine and the closing phenylalanine or tryptophan. Each record gives: V gene, J gene, clone size, D gene, CDR3 protein, CDR3 DNA. D genes are given only for firm matches. For some rows the clone size is stated as once, few or many, or as a class when expanded; others skip it.

v_call: TRBV11-2
j_call: TRBJ1-1
clone_size: -
d_call: TRBD1
cdr3_aa: CASSRRDRSMNTEAFF
cdr3_nt: TGTGCCAGCAGCCGTAGGGACAGGTCTATGAACACTGAAGCTTTCTTT

v_call: TRBV18
j_call: TRBJ2-1
clone_size: -
d_call: -
cdr3_aa: CASSPREVGSNEQFF
cdr3_nt: TGTGCCAGCTCACCACGGGAGGTCGGAAGCAATGAGCAGTTCTTC

v_call: TRBV5-1
j_call: TRBJ2-3
clone_size: -
d_call: -
cdr3_aa: CASSLVGQKGDTQYF
cdr3_nt: TGCGCCAGCAGCTTGGTGGGACAAAAAGGAGATACGCAGTATTTT

v_call: TRBV6-1
j_call: TRBJ1-1
clone_size: once
d_call: -
cdr3_aa: CASSERVPTEAFF
cdr3_nt: TGTGCCAGCAGTGAACGGGTTCCCACTGAAGCTTTCTTT

v_call: TRBV7-9
j_call: TRBJ1-5
clone_size: -
d_call: -
cdr3_aa: CASSQEGKPQHF
cdr3_nt: TGTGCCAGCAGCCAGGAGGGTAAGCCCCAGCATTTT

v_call: TRBV23-1
j_call: TRBJ1-1
clone_size: once
d_call: TRBD1
cdr3_aa: CASEAGQGAGNTEAFF
cdr3_nt: TGCGCCAGCGAAGCGGGACAGGGGGCCGGGAACACTGAAGCTTTCTTT

v_call: TRBV5-1
j_call: TRBJ2-1
clone_size: once
d_call: TRBD2
cdr3_aa: CARPRVAGDCEQFF
cdr3_nt: TGCGCCAGACCCCGGGTAGCGGGAGATTGTGAGCAGTTCTTC

v_call: TRBV10-3
j_call: TRBJ2-7
clone_size: -
d_call: TRBD2
cdr3_aa: CAISREGEQYF
cdr3_nt: TGTGCCATCAGTAGGGAGGGCGAGCAGTACTTC

v_call: TRBV6-1
j_call: TRBJ1-1
clone_size: -
d_call: -
cdr3_aa: CASSEVPRRNTEAFF
cdr3_nt: TGTGCCAGCAGTGAAGTCCCCAGGCGGAACACTGAAGCTTTCTTT

v_call: TRBV7-2
j_call: TRBJ1-1
clone_size: -
d_call: -
cdr3_aa: CASSSRQREAFF
cdr3_nt: TGTGCCAGCAGCTCCCGCCAGAGGGAAGCTTTCTTT

v_call: TRBV5-1
j_call: TRBJ2-1
clone_size: -
d_call: -
cdr3_aa: CASSSGSRSYNEQFF
cdr3_nt: TGCGCCAGCAGCTCCGGGAGTAGGTCCTACAATGAGCAGTTCTTC

v_call: TRBV11-2
j_call: TRBJ2-3
clone_size: -
d_call: -
cdr3_aa: CASNSAGRTDTQYF
cdr3_nt: TGTGCCAGCAACTCAGCGGGCCGCACAGATACGCAGTATTTT

v_call: TRBV5-4
j_call: TRBJ1-2
clone_size: -
d_call: TRBD1
cdr3_aa: CASSQQGANGYTF
cdr3_nt: TGTGCCAGCAGCCAACAGGGGGCCAATGGCTACACCTTC

v_call: TRBV6-6
j_call: TRBJ1-2
clone_size: -
d_call: -
cdr3_aa: CASSLSRGNYGYTF
cdr3_nt: TGTGCCAGCAGCCTTTCAAGGGGTAACTATGGCTACACCTTC

v_call: TRBV5-1
j_call: TRBJ1-2
clone_size: few
d_call: TRBD1
cdr3_aa: CASSRGTATSDGYTF
cdr3_nt: TGCGCCAGCAGCCGTGGGACAGCCACCTCTGATGGCTACACCTTC

v_call: TRBV7-6
j_call: TRBJ1-5
clone_size: -
d_call: TRBD1
cdr3_aa: CASSARDRGTHSNQPQHF
cdr3_nt: TGTGCCAGCAGCGCCCGGGACAGGGGAACTCATAGCAATCAGCCCCAGCATTTT

v_call: TRBV2
j_call: TRBJ2-7
clone_size: -
d_call: -
cdr3_aa: CASSVDRGTYEQYF
cdr3_nt: TGTGCCAGCAGTGTAGATAGGGGGACCTACGAGCAGTACTTC

v_call: TRBV14
j_call: TRBJ2-3
clone_size: -
d_call: TRBD2
cdr3_aa: CASSPRLADTQYF
cdr3_nt: TGTGCCAGCAGCCCCAGACTAGCGGATACGCAGTATTTT

v_call: TRBV6-5
j_call: TRBJ2-7
clone_size: -
d_call: TRBD1
cdr3_aa: CASSYSRGQISEQYF
cdr3_nt: TGTGCCAGCAGTTACTCAAGGGGGCAGATCTCCGAGCAGTACTTC

v_call: TRBV28
j_call: TRBJ2-1
clone_size: -
d_call: -
cdr3_aa: CASIASSGFPRYGNEQFF
cdr3_nt: TGTGCCAGCATCGCCTCGTCAGGGTTTCCCCGCTATGGCAATGAGCAGTTCTTC

v_call: TRBV13
j_call: TRBJ2-7
clone_size: -
d_call: TRBD2
cdr3_aa: CASSLWGLAGPGGYEQYF
cdr3_nt: TGTGCCAGCAGCTTATGGGGACTAGCGGGACCGGGGGGATACGAGCAGTACTTC

v_call: TRBV27
j_call: TRBJ2-2
clone_size: -
d_call: -
cdr3_aa: CASRTSGNKNTGELFF
cdr3_nt: TGTGCCAGCAGGACCTCAGGGAATAAAAACACCGGGGAGCTGTTTTTT

v_call: TRBV10-3
j_call: TRBJ2-1
clone_size: -
d_call: TRBD2
cdr3_aa: CAISAGTSSNEQFF
cdr3_nt: TGTGCCATCAGTGCCGGGACTAGTAGCAATGAGCAGTTCTTC

v_call: TRBV7-9
j_call: TRBJ2-7
clone_size: -
d_call: -
cdr3_aa: CASSSTTGTHEQYF
cdr3_nt: TGTGCCAGCAGCTCCACGACAGGTACCCACGAGCAGTACTTC

v_call: TRBV6-5
j_call: TRBJ2-7
clone_size: -
d_call: -
cdr3_aa: CASSLSSLRYEQYF
cdr3_nt: TGTGCCAGCAGCCTGTCCAGTCTCCGCTACGAGCAGTACTTC

v_call: TRBV6-5
j_call: TRBJ2-7
clone_size: -
d_call: -
cdr3_aa: CASSYSADSYEQYF
cdr3_nt: TGTGCCAGCAGTTACTCGGCGGATTCCTACGAGCAGTACTTC

v_call: TRBV7-9
j_call: TRBJ1-1
clone_size: -
d_call: -
cdr3_aa: CASSFYNTEAFF
cdr3_nt: TGTGCCAGCAGCTTCTATAACACTGAAGCTTTCTTT

v_call: TRBV30
j_call: TRBJ2-7
clone_size: -
d_call: TRBD2
cdr3_aa: CACGLAGARPYEQYF
cdr3_nt: TGTGCCTGCGGACTAGCGGGAGCCCGTCCCTACGAGCAGTACTTC

v_call: TRBV27
j_call: TRBJ2-1
clone_size: -
d_call: TRBD1
cdr3_aa: CASSLEQGLNNEQFF
cdr3_nt: TGTGCCAGCAGTTTAGAACAGGGGCTAAACAATGAGCAGTTCTTC

v_call: TRBV6-5
j_call: TRBJ2-7
clone_size: -
d_call: -
cdr3_aa: CASSPYPSSYEQYF
cdr3_nt: TGTGCCAGCAGTCCCTACCCAAGCTCCTACGAGCAGTACTTC

v_call: TRBV18
j_call: TRBJ1-4
clone_size: few
d_call: TRBD1
cdr3_aa: CASSSGTENEKLFF
cdr3_nt: TGTGCCAGCTCTTCCGGGACAGAAAATGAAAAACTGTTTTTT

v_call: TRBV30
j_call: TRBJ2-7
clone_size: -
d_call: -
cdr3_aa: CAWSPLRLVHEQYF
cdr3_nt: TGTGCCTGGAGTCCCCTCAGACTAGTCCACGAGCAGTACTTC

v_call: TRBV30
j_call: TRBJ1-2
clone_size: -
d_call: TRBD1
cdr3_aa: CAWNLDREYGYTF
cdr3_nt: TGTGCCTGGAACCTTGACAGGGAGTATGGCTACACCTTC

v_call: TRBV7-9
j_call: TRBJ1-1
clone_size: few
d_call: -
cdr3_aa: CASSLLLTEAFF
cdr3_nt: TGTGCCAGCAGCTTATTACTGACTGAAGCTTTCTTT

v_call: TRBV18
j_call: TRBJ2-5
clone_size: -
d_call: -
cdr3_aa: CASSPTTSWQETQYF
cdr3_nt: TGTGCCAGCTCACCAACGACTAGTTGGCAAGAGACCCAGTACTTC

v_call: TRBV27
j_call: TRBJ2-5
clone_size: -
d_call: TRBD1
cdr3_aa: CASRFSRGLRETQYF
cdr3_nt: TGTGCCAGCAGGTTCTCCAGGGGGTTAAGGGAGACCCAGTACTTC

v_call: TRBV7-9
j_call: TRBJ1-1
clone_size: -
d_call: -
cdr3_aa: CASSLDFIGVREAFF
cdr3_nt: TGTGCCAGCAGCTTAGATTTTATAGGGGTGCGTGAAGCTTTCTTT

v_call: TRBV5-1
j_call: TRBJ1-1
clone_size: -
d_call: -
cdr3_aa: CASSLGDTEAFF
cdr3_nt: TGCGCCAGCAGCTTGGGCGACACTGAAGCTTTCTTT

v_call: TRBV6-1
j_call: TRBJ2-3
clone_size: -
d_call: TRBD1
cdr3_aa: CASSFRDRLGDTQYF
cdr3_nt: TGTGCCAGCAGCTTCCGGGACAGACTGGGAGATACGCAGTATTTT

v_call: TRBV6-5
j_call: TRBJ1-1
clone_size: -
d_call: -
cdr3_aa: CASSSPGVEAFF
cdr3_nt: TGTGCCAGCAGCTCCCCGGGGGTTGAAGCTTTCTTT

v_call: TRBV5-6
j_call: TRBJ2-2
clone_size: once
d_call: -
cdr3_aa: CASSLEHTNTGELFF
cdr3_nt: TGTGCCAGCAGCTTGGAACATACGAACACCGGGGAGCTGTTTTTT